These 15 T cell receptor beta chains were all obtained from the same sample, sequenced in a study of control samples from healthy donors and cancer patients. The table came from immunoSEQ multiplex PCR; TCRdb's copy has only in-frame clones and leaves some out. There are approximately 100,000 clones in the sample; almost 90% occur only once, and roughly 13% lies in the top ten. Sequenced input: blood. These receptors were obtained from a man between 25 and 39 years old in good health.

The count of this clone is one. The chain employs TRBV19 and TRBJ1-1; 7 positions agree with TRBD1. The CDR3 length is 14 residues. Germline assignment: CDR1 LNHDA and CDR2 SQIVND (reference sequence). Trimming at V came to 6 bases and at J to 6 bases, leaving 10 bases not matched to a gene. In nucleotides, the CDR3 is TGTGCCAGTAGCCTGACAGGGTTTATCTCTGAAGCTTTCTTT. Residues: CASSLTGFISEAFF.

This clone was recorded a few times. V is TRBV4-3 and J is TRBJ2-4; 9 nucleotides line up with TRBD1. The V segment lost 1 base and the J segment 1 base; nucleotides outside the gene matches: 8. The germline gives CDR1 LGHNA, CDR2 YSLEER. The CDR3 has 18 residues. The CDR3 region is CASSQGTGAMGAKNIQYF. CDR3 in DNA: TGCGCCAGCAGCCAAGGGACAGGGGCAATGGGGGCCAAAAACATTCAGTACTTC.

This clone was seen just once. This chain uses TRBV12-3 or TRBV12-4 with TRBJ2-2; perhaps D is TRBD1 or TRBD2 (5 bases each). V was clipped by 8 bases and J by 5 bases, with 12 bases between them. The CDR3 runs to 13 residues. The CDR3 sequence is CASEGEGTGELFF. Here the CDR3 DNA reads TGTGCCAGCGAGGGTGAGGGGACCGGGGAGCTGTTTTTT.

V is TRBV18 and J is TRBJ1-4; D is possibly TRBD1 (6 bases). Looked up from germline, CDR1 is KGHSH and CDR2 is LQKENI. Trimming shortened V by 3 bases and J by 6 bases, and 17 bases separated the two germline ends. This CDR3 spans 16 amino acids. The CDR3 DNA reads as TGTGCCAGCTCACCTTATGTAGCAGGGGTGGATGAAAAACTGTTTTTT. Residues: CASSPYVAGVDEKLFF.

The chain uses TRBV15 and TRBJ2-5; TRBD2 aligns across 8 bases. The V and J ends lost 5 bases and 5 bases, in that order; junction bases with no gene match: 10. CDR3 size: 15 residues. In germline, CDR1 is LNHNV, CDR2 YYDKDF (reference sequence). CDR3 protein: CATSGGAGAGETQYF. The CDR3 DNA sequence: TGTGCCACCAGCGGGGGAGCGGGAGCCGGGGAGACCCAGTACTTC. Using reference TRBV15 and TRBJ2-5 for the parts outside the CDR3, the full variable domain is DAMVIQNPRYQVTQFGKPVTLSCSQTLNHNVMYWYQQKSSQAPKLLFHYYDKDFNNEADTPDNFQSRRPNTSFCFLDIRSPGLGDTAMYLCATSGGAGAGETQYFGPGTRLLVL.

The chain has TRBV5-1 and TRBJ2-3, with D hard to call. Per the germline V gene, CDR1 is SGHRS and CDR2 is YFSETQ. V lost 1 base and J 2 bases, leaving 14 bases between the germline ends. The CDR3 is made up of 16 amino acids. The CDR3 here is CASSLRAATFTDTQYF. As DNA, the CDR3 is TGCGCCAGCAGCTTGCGTGCTGCAACCTTCACAGATACGCAGTATTTT.

The J gene is TRBJ2-3, the V gene TRBV5-1, with 8 bases lining up with TRBD2. Trimming cost V 0 bases and J 5 bases; bases outside gene matches: 2. This CDR3 is built from 14 residues. Germline-derived CDR1 and CDR2 are SGHRS and YFSETQ. This CDR3 is CASSLAGLEDTQYF. The CDR3 DNA reads TGCGCCAGCAGCTTGGCGGGACTAGAAGATACGCAGTATTTT.

The rearrangement joins TRBV5-4 to TRBJ2-7; D may be TRBD1 or TRBD2 (5 bases each). V was pared by 4 bases and J by 0 bases, with 14 bases between. The CDR3 totals 15 residues. The germline CDR1 and CDR2 sequences are SGHNT and YYREEE (reference sequence). The CDR3 is CASSVSGLSSYEQYF. CDR3 DNA: TGTGCCAGCAGCGTTTCGGGGCTAAGCTCCTACGAGCAGTACTTC.

V gene TRBV6-5 combines with J gene TRBJ2-3, with TRBD2 matching 7 bases. Germline loops: CDR1 MNHEY, CDR2 SVGAGI. V lost 4 bases and J lost 0; bases outside the gene matches: 1. The CDR3 extends over 14 amino acids. The CDR3 DNA reads TGTGCCAGCAGTTTGCGGGAGAGCACAGATACGCAGTATTTT. Residues: CASSLRESTDTQYF.

V gene TRBV20-1 combines with J gene TRBJ2-3; D is unresolved. This CDR3 comprises 11 residues. Germline CDR1 reads DFQATT; CDR2 reads SNEGSKA (reference sequence). V was shortened by 4 bases and J by 4 bases, with 6 bases between the two germline ends. The CDR3 loop is CSATEADTQYF. For the CDR3, the DNA is TGCAGTGCTACAGAGGCAGATACGCAGTATTTT.

The chain uses TRBV14 and TRBJ2-2, with TRBD1 identical over 7 bases. Germline loops: CDR1 SGHDN, CDR2 FVKESK. This CDR3 has 15 amino acids. Germline trimming cut 0 bases from V and 5 bases from J; bases unmatched to any gene: 3. Here the CDR3 DNA reads TGTGCCAGCAGCCAAGATAGGGGACAGACCGGGGAGCTGTTTTTT. It encodes CASSQDRGQTGELFF.

The chain combines TRBV4-3 with TRBJ2-1; the match to TRBD2 covers 7 bases. Germline CDR1 LGHNA, CDR2 YSLEER. The CDR3 runs to 18 residues. The J segment lost 8 bases and the V segment lost 0 bases, leaving 16 bases of the junction unmatched. CDR3 sequence (DNA): TGCGCCAGCAGCCAAGATGGCCCAATGGGGGGGTCGGCCCATGAGCAGTTCTTC. This sequence encodes CASSQDGPMGGSAHEQFF.

The rearrangement uses TRBV5-1 and TRBJ2-4; TRBD1 aligns across 7 bases. Germline V gene lookup returns CDR1 SGHRS and CDR2 YFSETQ. Trimming at V came to 0 bases and at J to 7 bases, leaving 7 bases not matched to a gene. This CDR3 has 15 residues. CDR3 bases: TGCGCCAGCAGCTTGGGTGGCACAGGGGATAACATTCAGTACTTC. It yields the protein CASSLGGTGDNIQYF.

The rearrangement uses TRBV19 and TRBJ1-2; maybe TRBD1 (5 bases). Trimming shortened V by 1 base and J by 2 bases, and 11 bases separated the two germline ends. This CDR3 has 15 amino acids. Germline V gene data show CDR1 as LNHDA and CDR2 as SQIVND (reference sequence). This chain's CDR3 is CASSIGWGGNYGYTF. As DNA, the CDR3 is TGTGCCAGTAGTATAGGGTGGGGGGGGAACTATGGCTACACCTTC. The full variable domain, its missing parts supplied by reference TRBV19 and TRBJ1-2, is DGGITQSPKYLFRKEGQNVTLSCEQNLNHDAMYWYRQDPGQGLRLIYYSQIVNDFQKGDIAEGYSVSREKKESFPLTVTSAQKNPTAFYLCASSIGWGGNYGYTFGSGTRLTVV.

V gene TRBV10-3 combines with J gene TRBJ2-3; possibly TRBD1 for D (6 bases). Germline V gene lookup returns CDR1 ENHRY and CDR2 SYGVKD. Trimming stripped 6 bases from V and 7 bases from J, with 17 bases between. The CDR3 contains 14 residues. The CDR3 loop reads CAIRRSGVPNTQYF. Written as DNA, the CDR3 is TGTGCCATCAGACGGTCAGGGGTCCCAAATACGCAGTATTTT.